This is a list of T cell receptor beta chains from one sample in a study of blood T cell repertoires in COVID-19. Profiling relied on immunoSEQ multiplex PCR, and the TCRdb table lists in-frame clones only, not all of them. The sample lists about 160,000 clones; 82% were seen once. Sequencing was carried out using PBMCs or T cells enriched from blood (not recorded which). The receptors shown here come from a man aged 55 to 70 who had recovered from COVID-19. The CDR3 runs from the conserved cysteine through the conserved F or W. A D gene is named only where the DNA matches it firmly. Clone size appears in some rows only: once, few, many, or a class for an expanded clone.

cdr3_aa | cdr3_nt | j_call | v_call | clone_size | d_call
CASRGSGGSNQPQHF | TGTGCCAGCAGGGGGAGTGGAGGGAGCAATCAGCCCCAGCATTTT | TRBJ1-5 | TRBV27 | - | -
CASSLPGTQGNTIYF | TGTGCCAGCAGCTTGCCCGGGACACAAGGAAACACCATATATTTT | TRBJ1-3 | TRBV13 | - | -
CSTQGPGETQYF | TGCAGCACACAGGGGCCGGGAGAGACCCAGTACTTC | TRBJ2-5 | TRBV29-1 | - | TRBD1
CASSDIGGLSEAFF | TGTGCCAGCAGTGATATAGGGGGCTTGAGTGAAGCTTTCTTT | TRBJ1-1 | TRBV25-1 | - | TRBD1
CASSLQTGADEQFF | TGTGCCAGCAGCTTACAGACAGGGGCGGATGAGCAGTTCTTC | TRBJ2-1 | TRBV7-3 | - | TRBD1
CASSDLAGGSTDTQYF | TGCGCCAGCAGTGACTTAGCGGGGGGATCCACAGATACGCAGTATTTT | TRBJ2-3 | TRBV10-2 | - | TRBD2
CASSDLGTSEQYF | TGTGCCAGCAGTGATCTCGGGACTAGCGAGCAGTACTTC | TRBJ2-7 | TRBV25-1 | - | TRBD2
CASSLGTGQHEQYF | TGTGCCAGCAGCTTGGGGACAGGGCAACACGAGCAGTACTTC | TRBJ2-7 | TRBV5-6 | - | TRBD1
CASSLLAASYEQYF | TGTGCCAGCAGCCTTCTAGCGGCATCCTACGAGCAGTACTTC | TRBJ2-7 | TRBV7-6 | - | TRBD2
CASSYSGGGYTF | TGTGCCAGCAGTTACTCGGGGGGAGGCTACACCTTC | TRBJ1-2 | TRBV6-5 | - | -
CASSPSGGSDEKLFF | TGTGCCAGCAGCCCCTCGGGGGGGTCTGATGAAAAACTGTTTTTT | TRBJ1-4 | TRBV5-4 | once | -
CASSRELSGANVLTF | TGTGCCAGCAGTCGTGAGCTCTCTGGGGCCAACGTCCTGACTTTC | TRBJ2-6 | TRBV28 | - | -
CAWSSGGNGYTF | TGTGCCTGGAGTTCAGGGGGGAATGGCTACACCTTC | TRBJ1-2 | TRBV30 | - | TRBD1
CASSFGLAGLETQYF | TGTGCCAGCAGCTTCGGGCTAGCGGGCTTAGAGACCCAGTACTTC | TRBJ2-5 | TRBV5-6 | few | TRBD2
CASSVSVYQPQHF | TGTGCCAGCAGTGTCAGCGTTTATCAGCCCCAGCATTTT | TRBJ1-5 | TRBV28 | - | -
CASSATGLAGNTIYF | TGTGCCAGCAGCGCGACAGGATTAGCTGGAAACACCATATATTTT | TRBJ1-3 | TRBV9 | - | -
CASSRGDRVTGNTIYF | TGTGCCAGCAGCAGGGGAGACAGGGTCACTGGAAACACCATATATTTT | TRBJ1-3 | TRBV7-8 | - | TRBD1
CASSLVDEQYF | TGTGCCAGCAGCTTAGTCGACGAGCAGTACTTC | TRBJ2-7 | TRBV7-8 | - | -
CASSVGTGRTDTQYF | TGTGCCAGCAGCGTCGGGACAGGGCGCACAGATACGCAGTATTTT | TRBJ2-3 | TRBV7-3 | - | TRBD1
CASSPGGAYGYTF | TGTGCCAGCAGTCCAGGGGGCGCCTATGGCTACACCTTC | TRBJ1-2 | TRBV27 | - | TRBD1
CASSPSLGSDYKQYF | TGTGCCAGTAGTCCCTCCCTCGGGAGTGACTACAAGCAGTACTTC | TRBJ2-7 | TRBV19 | - | -
CASSLGRAQETQYF | TGTGCCAGCAGCTTAGGCAGGGCTCAAGAGACCCAGTACTTC | TRBJ2-5 | TRBV5-5 | - | -
CASRALGTGGYEQYF | TGTGCCAGCAGAGCTCTTGGGACAGGAGGCTACGAGCAGTACTTC | TRBJ2-7 | TRBV27 | - | TRBD1
CASSFNQNYGYTF | TGTGCCAGCAGTTTCAACCAGAACTATGGCTACACCTTC | TRBJ1-2 | TRBV12-3/TRBV12-4 | - | -
CASRILRGVMFGEQYF | TGTGCCAGCAGAATACTCAGGGGGGTGATGTTCGGCGAGCAGTACTTC | TRBJ2-7 | TRBV27 | - | -
CASSEWANGELFF | TGTGCCAGCAGTGAGTGGGCGAACGGGGAGCTGTTTTTT | TRBJ2-2 | TRBV2 | - | -
CSLRGANTGELFF | TGCAGCCTCAGGGGCGCGAACACCGGGGAGCTGTTTTTT | TRBJ2-2 | TRBV29-1 | - | -
CASSSTSIQGPSYNEQFF | TGTGCCAGCTCCTCCACTTCAATACAGGGGCCCTCCTACAATGAGCAGTTCTTC | TRBJ2-1 | TRBV24-1 | - | TRBD1
CASSPLPLMNTEAFF | TGTGCCAGCAGCCCGCTACCGCTCATGAACACTGAAGCTTTCTTT | TRBJ1-1 | TRBV3-1/TRBV3-2 | few | -
CASSPEGQATLYGYTF | TGTGCCAGCAGCCCGGAGGGACAGGCTACTTTGTATGGCTACACCTTC | TRBJ1-2 | TRBV5-4 | - | TRBD1
CASSPGQYNEQFF | TGTGCCAGCAGCCCCGGACAGTACAATGAGCAGTTCTTC | TRBJ2-1 | TRBV12-3/TRBV12-4 | - | -
CASSEDDRGQETQYF | TGTGCCAGCAGTGAAGACGACAGGGGGCAAGAGACCCAGTACTTC | TRBJ2-5 | TRBV6-1 | few | TRBD1
CAWTGGAYGYTF | TGTGCCTGGACAGGGGGAGCCTATGGCTACACCTTC | TRBJ1-2 | TRBV30 | few | TRBD1
CASSLKQGAADTQYF | TGTGCCAGCAGCCTAAAACAGGGGGCGGCAGATACGCAGTATTTT | TRBJ2-3 | TRBV7-3 | - | TRBD1
CASSLGLGQPQHF | TGTGCCAGCAGTTTGGGCCTTGGGCAGCCCCAGCATTTT | TRBJ1-5 | TRBV2 | - | -
CAWTPDRVYYGYTF | TGTGCCTGGACCCCGGACAGGGTCTACTATGGCTACACCTTC | TRBJ1-2 | TRBV30 | - | TRBD1
CASSQVSGDRENVLTF | TGTGCCAGCAGCCAAGTGAGTGGGGACAGGGAGAACGTCCTGACTTTC | TRBJ2-6 | TRBV3-1/TRBV3-2 | - | TRBD1
CASSPRGTNYGYTF | TGCGCCAGCAGCCCCAGGGGTACTAACTATGGCTACACCTTC | TRBJ1-2 | TRBV5-1 | - | -
CASSSGLAGVMKTQYF | TGTGCTAGCAGCTCTGGACTAGCGGGAGTCATGAAGACCCAGTACTTC | TRBJ2-5 | TRBV7-7 | once | TRBD2
CATSGTGSNQPQHF | TGTGCCACCAGCGGAACAGGGTCTAATCAGCCCCAGCATTTT | TRBJ1-5 | TRBV15 | - | -
CASSRAGGQGYYGYTF | TGTGCCAGCAGCCGGGCAGGCGGACAGGGGTACTATGGCTACACCTTC | TRBJ1-2 | TRBV3-1/TRBV3-2 | - | TRBD1
CASSFTGGRHYGYTF | TGTGCCAGCAGTTTCACAGGGGGACGTCACTATGGCTACACCTTC | TRBJ1-2 | TRBV5-8 | once | TRBD1
CASSSGQANYGYTF | TGTGCCAGCAGTTCCGGACAGGCAAACTATGGCTACACCTTC | TRBJ1-2 | TRBV6-5 | - | TRBD1
CASSLVASGEQFF | TGTGCCAGCAGCTTGGTGGCTAGCGGGGAGCAGTTCTTC | TRBJ2-1 | TRBV5-4 | - | TRBD2
CASSLSWLRSGNTIYF | TGTGCCAGCAGCTTAAGTTGGCTTCGCTCTGGAAACACCATATATTTT | TRBJ1-3 | TRBV7-2 | - | -
CASSMDPDSDSNQPQHF | TGTGCCAGTAGTATGGATCCGGACAGCGACAGCAATCAGCCCCAGCATTTT | TRBJ1-5 | TRBV19 | - | -
CASSLGQIQETQYF | TGCGCCAGCAGCTTGGGGCAGATCCAAGAGACCCAGTACTTC | TRBJ2-5 | TRBV5-1 | - | -
CAISTGTGEKLFF | TGTGCCATCAGCACCGGGACAGGTGAAAAACTGTTTTTT | TRBJ1-4 | TRBV10-3 | - | TRBD1
CASSLGQGNGYEQYF | TGCGCCAGCAGCTTGGGGCAGGGAAATGGTTACGAGCAGTACTTC | TRBJ2-7 | TRBV5-1 | - | -
CASSKAQPMVRGEQYF | TGTGCCAGCAGCAAAGCGCAGCCCATGGTTAGAGGCGAGCAGTACTTC | TRBJ2-7 | TRBV21-1 | - | -
CASSSSGNTEAFF | TGTGCCAGCAGCTCCTCGGGAAACACTGAAGCTTTCTTT | TRBJ1-1 | TRBV6-5 | many | -
CASTISGNTIYF | TGTGCCAGCACCATCAGTGGAAACACCATATATTTT | TRBJ1-3 | TRBV12-3/TRBV12-4 | - | -
CAIRTGLKLNTEAFF | TGTGCCATCAGGACAGGGCTCAAACTGAACACTGAAGCTTTCTTT | TRBJ1-1 | TRBV10-3 | - | TRBD1
CASSQDVTEPGELFF | TGTGCCAGCAGCCAAGATGTAACCGAGCCCGGGGAGCTGTTTTTT | TRBJ2-2 | TRBV4-2 | few | -
CASRRGHVDNQPQHF | TGTGCCAGCAGGAGGGGGCACGTCGACAATCAGCCCCAGCATTTT | TRBJ1-5 | TRBV6-5 | few | TRBD1
CASRRTGESSDTQYF | TGTGCCAGCAGAAGAACAGGGGAATCTTCAGATACGCAGTATTTT | TRBJ2-3 | TRBV7-9 | - | TRBD1